Sequencing of this T cell receptor (beta chain) was carried out in a study of shared clonotypes between healthy human individuals. General study findings and limits: Investigators expected sequencing depth to affect clonotype sharing among donors.

Of note for this clone: Its antigen remains unknown.

The repertoire was sequenced with immunoSEQ multiplex PCR; TCRdb's copy has only in-frame clones and lacks some. The table records hundreds of thousands of clones, less than 85% of them present only once. The CDR3 sequence is 12 residues long. V lost 5 bases to trimming and J lost 5 bases, with 8 bases between them. Per germline, CDR1 SGHAT and CDR2 FQNNGV. Donors, healthy HIV-negative adults, lacked recent acute infections or vaccinations. The sequenced material came from memory CD4+ T cells sorted from blood. As for subset: CD45RA-negative fraction. This TCR was recovered from a woman between 25 and 40 years old in good health. The V call is TRBV11-2, the J call TRBJ2-3; D uncertain. The CDR3 here is CASSPIGDTQYF. In nucleotides, the CDR3 is TGTGCCAGCAGCCCTATAGGAGATACGCAGTATTTT.